The 29 T cell receptor beta chains in this list originate from one sample, sequenced in a study of blood T cell repertoires in COVID-19. Profiling relied on immunoSEQ multiplex PCR, and the TCRdb table lists in-frame clones only, not all of them. Among about 150,000 clones listed, approximately 80% were seen once. Sequenced input: peripheral blood. Receptors were obtained from a woman aged 45-60 years in a cohort sampled during active or convalescent COVID-19.

The chain joins TRBV19 to TRBJ1-1; D remains ambiguous. CDR3 length equals 13 residues. Per germline, CDR1 LNHDA and CDR2 SQIVND (reference sequence). Trimming shortened V by 4 bases and J by 1 base, and 7 bases separated the two germline ends. The CDR3 DNA is TGTGCCAGTAGTAACAGCCCGAACACTGAAGCTTTCTTT. It yields the protein CASSNSPNTEAFF.

The genes are TRBV7-2 and TRBJ1-1; D is unclear. The CDR3 contains 14 residues. V gave up 5 bases and J gave up 1 base, with 11 bases separating them. Germline V gene sequence: CDR1 SGHTA, CDR2 FQGNSA. CDR3 nucleotides: TGTGCCAGCAGCCCTCAACCCGGGAACACTGAAGCTTTCTTT. Amino acid sequence: CASSPQPGNTEAFF.

The chain uses TRBV30 and TRBJ1-5; no definite D call. V was shortened by 0 bases and J by 8 bases, with 8 bases between the two germline ends. CDR1 GTSNPN and CDR2 SVGIG come from the germline V gene (reference sequence). The CDR3 spans 12 residues. CDR3 residues: CAWSVPGKPQHF. In DNA, the CDR3 is TGTGCCTGGAGTGTCCCGGGAAAGCCCCAGCATTTT.

This chain uses TRBV7-2 with TRBJ1-2; 7 positions match TRBD1. CDR3 length equals 17 residues. V lost 9 bases and J lost 6; bases outside the gene matches: 22. Germline values: CDR1 SGHTA, CDR2 FQGNSA. The CDR3: CASFHQGEGGSQNGYTF. The CDR3 region has the DNA TGTGCCAGTTTTCATCAGGGGGAAGGGGGGAGCCAAAATGGCTACACCTTC.

The chain recombines TRBV10-3 with TRBJ2-1, with 12 positions matching TRBD2. The J segment lost 6 bases and the V segment lost 2 bases, leaving 2 bases of the junction unmatched. The germline V gene encodes CDR1 ENHRY and CDR2 SYGVKD. This CDR3 has 15 amino acids. CDR3 region: CAISELAGGSNEQFF. CDR3 sequence (DNA): TGTGCCATCAGTGAGCTAGCGGGGGGGTCCAATGAGCAGTTCTTC.

J is TRBJ1-6 and V is TRBV2; no definite D call. In germline, CDR1 is SNHLY, CDR2 FYNNEI. V was cut by 6 bases and J by 9 bases, with 15 bases left in between. The CDR3 sequence is 14 residues long. The CDR3 reads CASRVLVSGSPLHF. The CDR3 DNA follows: TGTGCCAGCAGGGTTTTGGTGTCCGGTTCACCCCTCCACTTT. The complete variable domain, with remaining parts taken from reference TRBV2 and TRBJ1-6, reads EPEVTQTPSHQVTQMGQEVILRCVPISNHLYFYWYRQILGQKVEFLVSFYNNEISEKSEIFDDQFSVERPDGSNFTLKIRSTKLEDSAMYFCASRVLVSGSPLHFGNGTRLTVT.

The rearrangement joins TRBV3-1 (or the pseudogene TRBV3-2) to TRBJ1-6; D is unresolved. Germline V gives CDR1 LGHDT, CDR2 YNNKEL (reference sequence). The CDR3 contains 14 residues. The germline V and J ends were trimmed by 1 base and 10 bases, with 11 bases remaining between them. As DNA, the CDR3 is TGTGCCAGCAGCCAAGTGGGTAACTACTCACCCCTCCACTTT. The encoded protein is CASSQVGNYSPLHF.

This clone has at least ten counts. This chain uses TRBV21-1 with TRBJ2-7; the DNA was not used to check the table's D call, TRBD1. TRBV21-1 is a documented pseudogene. This CDR3 is 17 amino acids long. The CDR3: CASSKDSTGGSWYEQYF. In DNA form, the CDR3 reads TGTGCCAGCAGCAAAGATTCGACAGGGGGTAGCTGGTACGAGCAGTACTTC.

This clone has just one count. The V and J genes are TRBV7-2 and TRBJ2-7; 12 bases map to TRBD2. Germline trimming cut 6 bases from V and 2 bases from J; bases unmatched to any gene: 2. Germline V lookup: CDR1 SGHTA, CDR2 FQGNSA. The CDR3 is 14 residues long. CDR3 in DNA: TGTGCCAGCAGGTCTAGCGGGGGGGCCTACGAGCAGTACTTC. Translated, it gives CASRSSGGAYEQYF.

This clone was counted between two and nine times. The V call is TRBV6-5, the J call TRBJ1-1; 7 nucleotides align to TRBD1. Trimming cost V 6 bases and J 4 bases; bases outside gene matches: 8. This CDR3 has 14 residues. Per germline, CDR1 MNHEY and CDR2 SVGAGI. The CDR3, as DNA: TGTGCCAGCAGATATGACAGGGTTGGCACTGAAGCTTTCTTT. It translates to CASRYDRVGTEAFF.

The chain employs TRBV3-1 (or the pseudogene TRBV3-2) and TRBJ1-1; D perhaps matches TRBD1 (5 bases). This CDR3 has 14 residues. Germline V gene lookup returns CDR1 LGHDT and CDR2 YNNKEL (reference sequence). V lost 3 bases, J lost 10 bases, and 18 bases lay in between. The CDR3: CASSQAYRYGSAFF. The DNA for the CDR3 is TGTGCCAGCAGCCAGGCCTACAGGTACGGCTCAGCTTTCTTT.

The V gene is TRBV19, the J gene TRBJ1-5; 7 bases are shared with TRBD1. After removal of 9 bases from V and 5 bases from J, the junction contained 10 bases not matched to a gene. CDR3 length equals 14 residues. Germline assignment: CDR1 LNHDA and CDR2 SQIVND (reference sequence). CDR3 DNA: TGTGCCAGACGATATGGACAGGCGCATCAGCCCCAGCATTTT. Amino acids: CARRYGQAHQPQHF.

The sample holds a few counts of this clone. The chain employs TRBV7-2 and TRBJ1-1; no clear D gene. The CDR3 is 10 residues long. Between the trimmed V and J ends, which lost 10 bases and 6 bases, there was a span of 9 bases. Germline lookup yields CDR1 SGHTA and CDR2 FQGNSA. Here the CDR3 DNA reads TGTGCCACTCTTCCTTCTGAAGCTTTCTTT. The encoded protein is CATLPSEAFF. Using reference TRBV7-2 and TRBJ1-1 for the parts outside the CDR3, the full variable domain is GAGVSQSPSNKVTEKGKDVELRCDPISGHTALYWYRQSLGQGLEFLIYFQGNSAPDKSGLPSDRFSAERTGGSVSTLTIQRTQQEDSAVYLCATLPSEAFFGQGTRLTVV.

CDR3 bases: TGTGCCAGCAGTGAAGCGGTAGCGGGGGGTCCTGGGGCCAACGTCCTGACTTTC. It is translated as CASSEAVAGGPGANVLTF. This chain connects TRBV6-1 to TRBJ2-6; 10 bases fit TRBD2. V was clipped by 0 bases and J by 2 bases; unmatched bases: 4. Germline loops: CDR1 MNHNS, CDR2 SASEGT. The CDR3 has 18 amino acids.

The chain has TRBV14 and TRBJ2-1; 9 nucleotides match TRBD1. Germline V gene data show CDR1 as SGHDN and CDR2 as FVKESK. The CDR3 has 15 amino acids. Trimming removed 1 base from V and 8 bases from J; junction bases left unmatched: 6. DNA of the CDR3: TGTGCCAGCAGCCAAGGACCGGGACAGGGCGATGAGCAGTTCTTC. Protein product: CASSQGPGQGDEQFF.

The J gene is TRBJ2-3, the V gene TRBV6-5; perhaps TRBD1 as D (5 bases). The CDR3 is 14 residues long. From germline, CDR1 is MNHEY and CDR2 SVGAGI. V was cut by 2 bases and J by 2 bases, with 8 bases left in between. In nucleotides, the CDR3 is TGTGCCAGCAGTTACCAGGGTGTCACAGATACGCAGTATTTT. It translates to CASSYQGVTDTQYF.

This CDR3 is CASSPGDRGTYEQYF. The CDR3 nucleotides read TGTGCCAGCTCGCCCGGTGACCGGGGTACCTACGAGCAGTACTTC. The chain carries TRBV18 and TRBJ2-7; D might be TRBD2 (5 bases). CDR1 is KGHSH, CDR2 LQKENI, per germline. This CDR3 is 15 amino acids long. Between the trimmed V and J ends, which lost 6 bases and 2 bases, there was a span of 17 bases.

V and J are TRBV15 and TRBJ2-2, with a possible D match to TRBD2 (7 bases). Per germline, CDR1 LNHNV and CDR2 YYDKDF (reference sequence). The CDR3 runs to 15 residues. Trimming stripped 0 bases from V and 7 bases from J, with 12 bases between. The CDR3 region has the DNA TGTGCCACCAGCAGAGACCGGGGGGCAATCGGGGAGCTGTTTTTT. Its translation: CATSRDRGAIGELFF.

This clone was found once. J is TRBJ1-2 and V is TRBV2, with D tentatively TRBD1 (5 bases). The germline CDR1 and CDR2 sequences are SNHLY and FYNNEI. The CDR3 loop spans 14 amino acids. V lost 4 bases, J lost 1 base, and 10 bases lay in between. The CDR3 region is CASSVAQDNYGYTF. CDR3 coding DNA: TGTGCCAGCAGTGTGGCACAGGATAACTATGGCTACACCTTC.

This clone was seen a single time. V is TRBV19 and J is TRBJ1-6, with 7 bases aligning to TRBD1. With V trimmed by 9 bases and J by 4 bases, 3 bases remained unmatched. Germline CDR1 is LNHDA and CDR2 is SQIVND (reference sequence). The CDR3 has 13 residues. The DNA of the CDR3 is TGTGCCAGCCTGGGACAGTATAATTCACCCCTCCACTTT. It specifies CASLGQYNSPLHF.

This clone was seen once. This chain uses TRBV19 with TRBJ2-2; no clear D. Germline V gene sequence: CDR1 LNHDA, CDR2 SQIVND (reference sequence). Between the trimmed V and J ends, which lost 6 bases and 7 bases, there was a span of 12 bases. CDR3 size: 13 residues. CDR3 DNA: TGTGCCAGTAGCAATCGGCGAGGCGGGGAGCTGTTTTTT. It specifies CASSNRRGGELFF.

The rearrangement joins TRBV10-3 to TRBJ2-1; D gene ambiguous. The CDR3 length is 15 residues. Trimming left V 7 bases short and J 0 bases short, with 13 bases between. The germline gives CDR1 ENHRY, CDR2 SYGVKD. CDR3 in DNA: TGTGCCATCAATGCCGAGAAGAGCTCCTACAATGAGCAGTTCTTC. Amino acid sequence: CAINAEKSSYNEQFF.

V gene TRBV19 combines with J gene TRBJ2-7; D perhaps matches TRBD1 (6 bases). Germline CDR1 is LNHDA and CDR2 is SQIVND (reference sequence). CDR3 length: 13 amino acids. V gave up 6 bases and J gave up 5 bases, with 14 bases separating them. The CDR3 region has the DNA TGTGCCAGTAGAGGGACAATGTTGAACGAGCAGTACTTC. Protein product: CASRGTMLNEQYF.

The rearrangement joins TRBV10-3 to TRBJ1-1; 7 bases match TRBD1. This CDR3 is 13 amino acids long. Trimming took 6 bases from V and 3 from J; bases not matched to a gene: 4. Germline values: CDR1 ENHRY, CDR2 SYGVKD. The CDR3 coding sequence is TGTGCCATCAGGGAGGGGGCTGACACTGAAGCTTTCTTT. Encoded protein: CAIREGADTEAFF.

The V and J genes are TRBV11-2 and TRBJ1-4, with D perhaps TRBD1 (6 bases). The germline V gene has CDR1 SGHAT and CDR2 FQNNGV. The length of the CDR3 is 14 residues. Trimming pared 5 bases from V and 10 bases from J, leaving 17 bases between. CDR3 sequence: CASSPTTGYRKLFF. The CDR3 DNA reads as TGTGCCAGCAGCCCAACAACAGGGTACCGAAAACTGTTTTTT.

This chain connects TRBV5-6 to TRBJ2-7; 7 nucleotides match TRBD1. V shed 2 bases and J 4 bases; nucleotides not matched to a gene: 6. Per germline, CDR1 SGHDT and CDR2 YYEEEE. The CDR3 is 14 amino acids. CDR3 sequence reads: CASSFVQGSYEQYF. CDR3 coding DNA: TGTGCCAGCAGCTTCGTACAGGGGTCGTACGAGCAGTACTTC. The whole variable domain, remainder taken from reference TRBV5-6 and TRBJ2-7, is DAGVTQSPTHLIKTRGQQVTLRCSPKSGHDTVSWYQQALGQGPQFIFQYYEEEERQRGNFPDRFSGHQFPNYSSELNVNALLLGDSALYLCASSFVQGSYEQYFGPGTRLTVT.

This clone was seen many times. The gene calls are TRBV3-1 (or the pseudogene TRBV3-2) and TRBJ2-2; 12 nucleotides agree with TRBD1. The J segment lost 5 bases and the V segment lost 8 bases, leaving 21 bases of the junction unmatched. Germline V gene lookup returns CDR1 LGHDT and CDR2 YNNKEL (reference sequence). This CDR3 is built from 20 residues. CDR3 nucleotide sequence: TGTGCCAGCCGACGGTGGGTATGGGGACAGGGGGCTTCGCGGACCGGGGAGCTGTTTTTT. It codes for CASRRWVWGQGASRTGELFF.

The genes are TRBV30 and TRBJ2-5; 14 positions agree with TRBD2. V lost 4 bases to trimming and J lost 9 bases; unmatched junction nucleotides: 16. The CDR3 is 17 amino acids. Looked up from germline, CDR1 is GTSNPN and CDR2 is SVGIG (reference sequence). For the CDR3, the DNA is TGTGCCTGGAACACCGGGACTAGCGGGGGACCGAGTGGGGCCCAGTACTTC. Translation gives CAWNTGTSGGPSGAQYF.

This clone appeared a few times. The chain joins TRBV4-3 to TRBJ1-2; D call uncertain. This CDR3 comprises 14 residues. The V end lost 0 bases, the J end lost 7 bases, and 12 bases lay between the germline ends. CDR1 is LGHNA and CDR2 is YSLEER in the germline V gene. CDR3 nucleotide sequence: TGCGCCAGCAGCCAAGAAAGTCAGGTTGCTGGCTACACCTTC. The encoded protein is CASSQESQVAGYTF.